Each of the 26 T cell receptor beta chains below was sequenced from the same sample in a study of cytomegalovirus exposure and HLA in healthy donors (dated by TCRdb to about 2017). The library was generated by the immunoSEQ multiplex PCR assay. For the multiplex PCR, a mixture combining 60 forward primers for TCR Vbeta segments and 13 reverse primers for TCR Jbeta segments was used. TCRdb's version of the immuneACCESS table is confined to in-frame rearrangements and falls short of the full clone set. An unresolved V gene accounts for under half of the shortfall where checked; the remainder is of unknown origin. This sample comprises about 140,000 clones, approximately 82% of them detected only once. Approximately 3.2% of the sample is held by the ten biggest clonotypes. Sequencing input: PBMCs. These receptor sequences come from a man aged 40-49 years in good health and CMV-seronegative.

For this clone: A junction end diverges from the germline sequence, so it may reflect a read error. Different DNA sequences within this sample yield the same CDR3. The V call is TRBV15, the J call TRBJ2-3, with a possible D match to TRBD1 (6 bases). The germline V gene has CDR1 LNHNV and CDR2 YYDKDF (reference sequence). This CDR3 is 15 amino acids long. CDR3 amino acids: CATSTGTRQWNTQYF. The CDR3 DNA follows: TGTGCCACCAGTACCGGGACACGGCAATGGAATACACAGTATTTT.

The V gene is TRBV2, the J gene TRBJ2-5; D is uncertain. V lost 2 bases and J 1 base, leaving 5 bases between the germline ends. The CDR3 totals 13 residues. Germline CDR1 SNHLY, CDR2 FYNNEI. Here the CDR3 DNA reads TGTGCCAGCAGTGAAAGCGTCCAAGAGACCCAGTACTTC. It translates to CASSESVQETQYF.

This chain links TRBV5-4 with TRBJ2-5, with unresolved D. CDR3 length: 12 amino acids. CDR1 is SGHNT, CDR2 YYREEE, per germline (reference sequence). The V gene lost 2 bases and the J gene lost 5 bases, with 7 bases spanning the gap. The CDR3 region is CASSLVRETQYF. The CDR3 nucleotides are TGTGCCAGCAGCTTAGTCCGGGAGACCCAGTACTTC.

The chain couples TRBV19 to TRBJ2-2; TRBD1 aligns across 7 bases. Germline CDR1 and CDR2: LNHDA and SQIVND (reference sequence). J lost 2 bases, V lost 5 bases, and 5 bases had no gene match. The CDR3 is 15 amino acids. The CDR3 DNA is TGTGCCAGTAGTCCCGGGACAGTAAACACCGGGGAGCTGTTTTTT. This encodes CASSPGTVNTGELFF.

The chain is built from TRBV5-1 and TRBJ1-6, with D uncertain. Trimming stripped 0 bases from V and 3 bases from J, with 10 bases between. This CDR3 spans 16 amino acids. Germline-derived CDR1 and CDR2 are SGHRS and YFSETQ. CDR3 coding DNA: TGCGCCAGCAGCTTGGACAGCGGAGGCTATAATTCACCCCTCCACTTT. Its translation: CASSLDSGGYNSPLHF.

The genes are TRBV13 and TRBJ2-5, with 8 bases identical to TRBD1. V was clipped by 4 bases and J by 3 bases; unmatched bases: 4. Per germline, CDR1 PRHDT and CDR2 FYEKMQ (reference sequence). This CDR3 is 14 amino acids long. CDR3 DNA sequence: TGTGCCAGCAGCTACGACAGGGGCGAAGAGACCCAGTACTTC. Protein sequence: CASSYDRGEETQYF.

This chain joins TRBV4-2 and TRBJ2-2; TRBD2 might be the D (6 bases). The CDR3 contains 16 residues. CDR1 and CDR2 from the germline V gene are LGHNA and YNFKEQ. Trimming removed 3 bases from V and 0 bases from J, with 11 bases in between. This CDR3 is CASSQRGGTNTGELFF. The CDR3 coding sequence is TGTGCCAGCAGCCAGAGAGGAGGGACGAACACCGGGGAGCTGTTTTTT.

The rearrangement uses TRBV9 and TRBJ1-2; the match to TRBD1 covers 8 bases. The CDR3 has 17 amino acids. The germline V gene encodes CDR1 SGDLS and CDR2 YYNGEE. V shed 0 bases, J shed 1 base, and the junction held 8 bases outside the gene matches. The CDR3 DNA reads TGTGCCAGCAGCGTAGGAAGGTCAGGGGGCTTTAACTATGGCTACACCTTC. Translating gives CASSVGRSGGFNYGYTF.

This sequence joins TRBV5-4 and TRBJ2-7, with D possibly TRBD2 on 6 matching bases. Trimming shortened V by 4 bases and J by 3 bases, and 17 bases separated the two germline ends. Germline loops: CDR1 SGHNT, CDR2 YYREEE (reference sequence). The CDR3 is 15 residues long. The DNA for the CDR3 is TGTGCCAGCAGCCCGGGACTCCCGGGCGACTACGAGCAGTACTTC. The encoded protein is CASSPGLPGDYEQYF. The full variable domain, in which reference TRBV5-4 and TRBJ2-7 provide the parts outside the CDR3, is ETGVTQSPTHLIKTRGQQVTLRCSSQSGHNTVSWYQQALGQGPQFIFQYYREEENGRGNFPPRFSGLQFPNYSSELNVNALELDDSALYLCASSPGLPGDYEQYFGPGTRLTVT.

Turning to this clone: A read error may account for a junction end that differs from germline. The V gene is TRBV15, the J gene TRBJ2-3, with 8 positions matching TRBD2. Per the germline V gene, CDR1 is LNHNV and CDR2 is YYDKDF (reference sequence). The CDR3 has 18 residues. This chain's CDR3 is CATSRGTRPTLPTGTQYF. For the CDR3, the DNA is TGTGCCACCAGCAGGGGGACTAGACCCACCCTGCCCACAGGTACGCAGTATTTT.

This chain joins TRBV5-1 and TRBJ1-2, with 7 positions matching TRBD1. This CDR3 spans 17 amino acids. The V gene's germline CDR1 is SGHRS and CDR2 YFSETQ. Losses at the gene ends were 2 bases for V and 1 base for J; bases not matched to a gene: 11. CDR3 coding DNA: TGCGCCAGCAGCTTAGGGACAGAGACGGCATTTAACTATGGCTACACCTTC. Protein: CASSLGTETAFNYGYTF.

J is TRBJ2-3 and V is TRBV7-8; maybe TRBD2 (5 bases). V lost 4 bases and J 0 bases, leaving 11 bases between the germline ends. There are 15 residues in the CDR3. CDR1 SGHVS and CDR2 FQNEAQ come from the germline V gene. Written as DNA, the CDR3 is TGTGCCAGCAGCTCCGGACTGGAGAGCACAGATACGCAGTATTTT. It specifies CASSSGLESTDTQYF. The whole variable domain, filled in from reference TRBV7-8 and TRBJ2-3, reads GAGVSQSPRYKVAKRGQDVALRCDPISGHVSLFWYQQALGQGPEFLTYFQNEAQLDKSGLPSDRFFAERPEGSVSTLKIQRTQQEDSAVYLCASSSGLESTDTQYFGPGTRLTVL.

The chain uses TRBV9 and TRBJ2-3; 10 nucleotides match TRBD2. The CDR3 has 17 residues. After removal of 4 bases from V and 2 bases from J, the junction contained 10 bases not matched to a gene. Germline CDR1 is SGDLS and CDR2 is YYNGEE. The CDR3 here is CASSISGGRPITDTQYF. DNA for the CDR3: TGTGCCAGCAGCATTAGCGGGGGGCGCCCGATCACAGATACGCAGTATTTT.

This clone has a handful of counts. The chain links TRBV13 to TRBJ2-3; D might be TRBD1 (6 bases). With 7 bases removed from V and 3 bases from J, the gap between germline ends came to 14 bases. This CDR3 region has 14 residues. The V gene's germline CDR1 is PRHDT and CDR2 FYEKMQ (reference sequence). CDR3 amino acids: CASTHTGTTDTQYF. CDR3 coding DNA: TGTGCCAGCACTCACACAGGGACAACAGATACGCAGTATTTT.

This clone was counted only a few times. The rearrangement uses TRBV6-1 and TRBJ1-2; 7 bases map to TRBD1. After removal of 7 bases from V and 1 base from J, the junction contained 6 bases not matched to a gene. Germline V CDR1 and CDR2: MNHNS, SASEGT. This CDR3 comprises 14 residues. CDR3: CASIWTGRNYGYTF. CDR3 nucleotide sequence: TGTGCCAGCATATGGACAGGTCGTAACTATGGCTACACCTTC.

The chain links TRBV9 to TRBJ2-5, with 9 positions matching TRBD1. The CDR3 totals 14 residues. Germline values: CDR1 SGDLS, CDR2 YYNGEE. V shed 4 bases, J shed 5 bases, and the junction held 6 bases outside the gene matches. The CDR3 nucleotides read TGTGCCAGCAGCCTGGGGACAGGGAGGGAGACCCAGTACTTC. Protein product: CASSLGTGRETQYF. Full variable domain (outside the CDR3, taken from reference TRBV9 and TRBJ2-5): DSGVTQTPKHLITATGQRVTLRCSPRSGDLSVYWYQQSLDQGLQFLIQYYNGEERAKGNILERFSAQQFPDLHSELNLSSLELGDSALYFCASSLGTGRETQYFGPGTRLLVL.

In nucleotides, the CDR3 is TGTGCCAGCAGCCTGGGAGGATCTAATGAAAAACTGTTTTTT. Translation: CASSLGGSNEKLFF. The chain employs TRBV27 and TRBJ1-4; no definite D call. Germline V gives CDR1 MNHEY, CDR2 SMNVEV (reference sequence). The CDR3 length is 14 residues. V was pared by 6 bases and J by 3 bases, with 11 bases between. Using reference TRBV27 and TRBJ1-4 for the parts outside the CDR3, the full variable domain is EAQVTQNPRYLITVTGKKLTVTCSQNMNHEYMSWYRQDPGLGLRQIYYSMNVEVTDKGDVPEGYKVSRKEKRNFPLILESPSPNQTSLYFCASSLGGSNEKLFFGSGTQLSVL.

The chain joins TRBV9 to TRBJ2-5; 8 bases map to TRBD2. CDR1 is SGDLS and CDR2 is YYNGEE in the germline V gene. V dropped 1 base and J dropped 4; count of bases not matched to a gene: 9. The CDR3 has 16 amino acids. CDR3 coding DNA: TGTGCCAGCAGCGTATCCCCGGGGGGGCCCACAGAGACCCAGTACTTC. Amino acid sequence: CASSVSPGGPTETQYF. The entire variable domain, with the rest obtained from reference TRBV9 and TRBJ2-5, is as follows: DSGVTQTPKHLITATGQRVTLRCSPRSGDLSVYWYQQSLDQGLQFLIQYYNGEERAKGNILERFSAQQFPDLHSELNLSSLELGDSALYFCASSVSPGGPTETQYFGPGTRLLVL.

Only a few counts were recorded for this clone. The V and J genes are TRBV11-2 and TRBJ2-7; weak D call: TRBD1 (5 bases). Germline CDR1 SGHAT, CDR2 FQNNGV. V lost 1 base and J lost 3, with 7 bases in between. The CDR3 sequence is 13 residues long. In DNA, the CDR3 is TGTGCCAGCAGCTTAGCGACAGACTACGAGCAGTACTTC. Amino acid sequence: CASSLATDYEQYF.

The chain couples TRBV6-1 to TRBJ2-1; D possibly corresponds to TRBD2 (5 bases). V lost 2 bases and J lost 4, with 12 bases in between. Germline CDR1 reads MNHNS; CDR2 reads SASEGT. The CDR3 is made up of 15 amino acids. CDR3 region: CASSESPGGYNEQFF. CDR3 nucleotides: TGTGCCAGCAGTGAAAGTCCAGGAGGTTACAATGAGCAGTTCTTC.

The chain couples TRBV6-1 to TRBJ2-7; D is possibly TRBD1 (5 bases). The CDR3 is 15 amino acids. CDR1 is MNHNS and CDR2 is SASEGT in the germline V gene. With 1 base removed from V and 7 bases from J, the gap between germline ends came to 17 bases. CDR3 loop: CASSEGQIPTREQYF. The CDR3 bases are TGTGCCAGCAGTGAAGGACAGATTCCTACGAGGGAGCAGTACTTC.

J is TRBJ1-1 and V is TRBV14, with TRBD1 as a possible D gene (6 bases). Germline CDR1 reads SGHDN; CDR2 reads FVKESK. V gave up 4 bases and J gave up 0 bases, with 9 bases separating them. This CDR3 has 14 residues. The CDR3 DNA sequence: TGTGCCAGCAGCCCCCAGGGGTTGAACACTGAAGCTTTCTTT. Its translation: CASSPQGLNTEAFF.

The CDR3 spells CASSSRTGVYEQYF. In DNA form, the CDR3 reads TGTGCCAGCAGTTCGCGAACAGGGGTCTACGAGCAGTACTTC. The chain employs TRBV6-5 and TRBJ2-7; 7 nucleotides align to TRBD1. The CDR3 runs 14 residues. The germline V gene has CDR1 MNHEY and CDR2 SVGAGI. J lost 3 bases, V lost 4 bases, and 6 bases had no gene match.

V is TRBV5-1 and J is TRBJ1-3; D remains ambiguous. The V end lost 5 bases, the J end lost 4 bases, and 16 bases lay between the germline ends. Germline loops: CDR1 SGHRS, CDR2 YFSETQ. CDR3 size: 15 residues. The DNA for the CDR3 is TGCGCCAGCAGGGAACCAGCCTCGGGGGGAAACACCATATATTTT. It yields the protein CASREPASGGNTIYF.

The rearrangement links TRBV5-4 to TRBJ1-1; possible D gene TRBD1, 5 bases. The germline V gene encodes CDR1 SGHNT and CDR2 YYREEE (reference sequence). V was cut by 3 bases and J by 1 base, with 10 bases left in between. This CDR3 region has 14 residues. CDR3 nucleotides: TGTGCCAGCAGCTCAGGGTTTGGGAACACTGAAGCTTTCTTT. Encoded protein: CASSSGFGNTEAFF.

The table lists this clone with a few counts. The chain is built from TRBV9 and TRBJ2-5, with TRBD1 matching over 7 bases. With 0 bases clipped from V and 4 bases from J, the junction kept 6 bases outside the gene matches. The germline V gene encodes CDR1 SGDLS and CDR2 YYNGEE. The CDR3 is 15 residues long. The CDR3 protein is CASSVENRGRETQYF. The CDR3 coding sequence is TGTGCCAGCAGCGTAGAGAACAGGGGAAGAGAGACCCAGTACTTC.